Following are 24 T cell receptor beta chains from one sample sequenced in a study of T cells and Merkel cell carcinoma outcomes. The method was immunoSEQ multiplex PCR; TCRdb's version includes in-frame clones alone and lacks a portion of them. The sample has approximately 7,000 clones; about nine tenths are singletons. Specimen: tumor tissue from Merkel cell carcinoma. The receptors shown here come from a human donor with Merkel cell carcinoma.

This chain uses TRBV25-1 with TRBJ2-7; TRBD1 is a possible D gene (6 bases). Between the trimmed V and J ends, which lost 7 bases and 5 bases, there was a span of 21 bases. CDR3 length: 15 residues. From germline, CDR1 is MGHDK and CDR2 SYGVNS. The CDR3 is CASIPGTNGMHEQYF. The DNA for the CDR3 is TGTGCCAGCATTCCGGGGACAAATGGGATGCACGAGCAGTACTTC.

This chain uses TRBV6-5 with TRBJ2-4; D possibly matches TRBD1 or TRBD2 (5 bases each). V lost 2 bases and J lost 7, with 18 bases in between. Per germline, CDR1 MNHEY and CDR2 SVGAGI. The CDR3 is made up of 16 amino acids. The CDR3 coding sequence is TGTGCCAGCAGTTACGCGACGGACTTCTCAGGGAACATTCAGTACTTC. Its protein product is CASSYATDFSGNIQYF.

This chain links TRBV29-1 with TRBJ2-7; D gene uncertain. Germline-derived CDR1 and CDR2 are SQVTM and ANQGSEA. The CDR3 is 12 amino acids. Trimming left V 1 base short and J 5 bases short, with 9 bases between. In nucleotides, the CDR3 is TGCAGCGTTGAAGTCGAGTTTCACGAGCAGTACTTC. This sequence encodes CSVEVEFHEQYF.

V usage is TRBV5-8 and J usage is TRBJ2-5, with D unresolved. V gave up 4 bases and J gave up 2 bases, with 15 bases separating them. The CDR3 is 15 residues long. Germline V lookup: CDR1 SGHTS, CDR2 YDEGEE. The CDR3 loop reads CASSLEGKEQETQYF. CDR3 coding DNA: TGTGCCAGCAGCCTAGAAGGGAAGGAGCAAGAGACCCAGTACTTC.

This chain uses TRBV11-2 with TRBJ1-1; TRBD1 might be the D (6 bases). The CDR3 is made up of 14 amino acids. The germline gives CDR1 SGHAT, CDR2 FQNNGV. Trimming took 3 bases from V and 4 from J, leaving 12 bases between them. The CDR3 DNA follows: TGTGCCAGCAGCTTCAGGGGTCGTGGCACTGAAGCTTTCTTT. Protein sequence: CASSFRGRGTEAFF.

The genes are TRBV5-1 and TRBJ1-2, with D perhaps matching TRBD1 (5 bases). V shed 2 bases and J shed 1 base, with 12 bases lying between them. CDR1 and CDR2 (germline): SGHRS, YFSETQ. The CDR3 has 15 residues. In DNA, the CDR3 is TGCGCCAGCAGCTTAGGGGCTATTAGTAACTATGGCTACACCTTC. This encodes CASSLGAISNYGYTF. Variable domain in full (rest from reference TRBV5-1 and TRBJ1-2): KAGVTQTPRYLIKTRGQQVTLSCSPISGHRSVSWYQQTPGQGLQFLFEYFSETQRNKGNFPGRFSGRQFSNSRSEMNVSTLELGDSALYLCASSLGAISNYGYTFGSGTRLTVV.

This clone was seen just once. The CDR3 here is CASSPDTLSGQYF. The CDR3 DNA is TGCGCCAGCAGCCCGGACACCTTAAGTGGGCAGTACTTC. The chain links TRBV5-1 to TRBJ2-7; a possible D gene is TRBD1 (5 bases). From germline, CDR1 is SGHRS and CDR2 YFSETQ. The CDR3 is 13 amino acids. The ends were cut back, 4 bases at V and 9 bases at J, with 17 bases in the middle.

The chain joins TRBV19 to TRBJ2-4, with D perhaps matching TRBD1 or TRBD2 (5 bases each). This CDR3 comprises 14 residues. V was pared by 1 base and J by 11 bases, with 15 bases between. Germline values: CDR1 LNHDA, CDR2 SQIVND (reference sequence). The CDR3 DNA is TGTGCCAGTAGTATAGCGGGGACCGACTTCGTTCAGTACTTC. This sequence encodes CASSIAGTDFVQYF. The full variable domain, rest sourced from reference TRBV19 and TRBJ2-4, is DGGITQSPKYLFRKEGQNVTLSCEQNLNHDAMYWYRQDPGQGLRLIYYSQIVNDFQKGDIAEGYSVSREKKESFPLTVTSAQKNPTAFYLCASSIAGTDFVQYFGAGTRLSVL.

This chain uses TRBV9 with TRBJ2-5; possibly TRBD1 for D (6 bases). Germline CDR1 SGDLS, CDR2 YYNGEE. V was trimmed by 0 bases and J by 5 bases, leaving 17 bases between them. The CDR3 has 16 amino acids. The DNA for the CDR3 is TGTGCCAGCAGCGTAGGTGCCCGCAGGGGATGGGAGACCCAGTACTTC. This encodes CASSVGARRGWETQYF.

The rearrangement uses TRBV5-1 and TRBJ2-7, with 16 bases aligning to TRBD2. Germline assignment: CDR1 SGHRS and CDR2 YFSETQ. The J segment lost 2 bases and the V segment lost 2 bases, leaving 7 bases of the junction unmatched. This CDR3 comprises 18 residues. CDR3 sequence reads: CASSFPGLAGGRAYEQYV. CDR3 DNA: TGCGCCAGCAGCTTCCCGGGACTAGCGGGGGGGCGGGCCTACGAGCAGTACGTC.

The rearrangement links TRBV2 to TRBJ2-1; D not certain. The V and J ends lost 6 bases and 9 bases respectively, with 15 bases between them. This CDR3 is built from 13 residues. Germline-derived CDR1 and CDR2 are SNHLY and FYNNEI. CDR3 amino acids: CASSQTGVSEQFF. The CDR3 DNA sequence: TGTGCCAGCAGCCAAACTGGCGTGAGTGAGCAGTTCTTC.

The gene calls are TRBV25-1 and TRBJ1-1; a possible D gene is TRBD1 (5 bases). CDR3 length: 14 amino acids. The germline CDR1 and CDR2 sequences are MGHDK and SYGVNS. V dropped 6 bases and J dropped 1 base, with 12 bases sitting between them. The CDR3 region has the DNA TGTGCCAGCAGGCAGAAAGGGGAGAACACTGAAGCTTTCTTT. It translates to CASRQKGENTEAFF.

This clone appeared a single time. In DNA form, the CDR3 reads TGTGCCAGCAGCTTAGACAACTATGGCTACACCTTC. It encodes CASSLDNYGYTF. V usage is TRBV7-8 and J usage is TRBJ1-2; D uncertain. CDR3 size: 12 residues. CDR1 is SGHVS, CDR2 FQNEAQ, per germline. Trimming pared 1 base from V and 2 bases from J, leaving 2 bases between.

V usage is TRBV5-8 and J usage is TRBJ1-4; unclear D gene. From germline, CDR1 is SGHTS and CDR2 YDEGEE. Trimming took 4 bases from V and 0 from J, leaving 10 bases between them. The CDR3 runs to 15 residues. As DNA, the CDR3 is TGTGCCAGCAGCCCAACAGTCTCAACTAATGAAAAACTGTTTTTT. Protein sequence: CASSPTVSTNEKLFF. The whole variable domain, remainder taken from reference TRBV5-8 and TRBJ1-4, is EAGVTQSPTHLIKTRGQQATLRCSPISGHTSVYWYQQALGLGLQFLLWYDEGEERNRGNFPPRFSGRQFPNYSSELNVNALELEDSALYLCASSPTVSTNEKLFFGSGTQLSVL.

The chain joins TRBV30 to TRBJ1-5; D is undetermined. V shed 2 bases and J shed 0 bases, with 11 bases lying between them. Germline loops: CDR1 GTSNPN, CDR2 SVGIG (reference sequence). The length of the CDR3 is 15 residues. CDR3: CAWSYGSDSNQPQHF. In DNA form, the CDR3 reads TGTGCCTGGAGTTATGGTTCTGATAGCAATCAGCCCCAGCATTTT.

This chain joins TRBV21-1 and TRBJ2-7; the table names TRBD2, a call not compared with the DNA. TRBV21-1 is assigned pseudogene status. The CDR3 extends over 14 amino acids. The CDR3 DNA follows: TGTGCCAGCAGCGGCGGGGGGGATCCCTACGAGCAGTACGTC. This sequence encodes CASSGGGDPYEQYV.

This clone was found once. The chain couples TRBV19 to TRBJ1-2; no reliable D call. The CDR3 is made up of 14 amino acids. V gave up 3 bases and J gave up 3 bases, with 11 bases separating them. Germline lookup yields CDR1 LNHDA and CDR2 SQIVND (reference sequence). CDR3 sequence: CASSIFQVDYGYTF. For the CDR3, the DNA is TGTGCCAGTAGTATTTTCCAGGTGGACTATGGCTACACCTTC.

The chain joins TRBV5-8 to TRBJ1-2, with TRBD1 matching over 11 bases. Germline values: CDR1 SGHTS, CDR2 YDEGEE. The trim removed 0 bases at V and 4 bases at J, leaving 5 bases unmatched. The CDR3 contains 16 residues. CDR3 loop: CASSLVRTGGTYGYTF. DNA of the CDR3: TGTGCCAGCAGCTTGGTTCGGACAGGGGGCACCTATGGCTACACCTTC.

The rearrangement links TRBV9 to TRBJ2-1, with TRBD1 matching over 11 bases. V trimming: 3 bases; J trimming: 5 bases; junction bases outside the gene matches: 7. The germline CDR1 and CDR2 sequences are SGDLS and YYNGEE. The CDR3 spans 16 residues. CDR3 sequence reads: CASSAFRDRGNNEQFF. CDR3 nucleotides: TGTGCCAGCAGCGCCTTCCGGGACAGGGGGAACAATGAGCAGTTCTTC.

This clone was picked up one time. The gene calls are TRBV4-3 and TRBJ2-6; no firm D call. This CDR3 region has 17 residues. Germline V lookup: CDR1 LGHNA, CDR2 YSLEER. The V end lost 4 bases, the J end lost 4 bases, and 17 bases lay between the germline ends. Written as DNA, the CDR3 is TGCGCCAGCAGCCCGACCCGCTACGGGTCAGGGGCCAACGTCCTGACTTTC. Protein sequence: CASSPTRYGSGANVLTF.

V usage is TRBV7-9 and J usage is TRBJ1-5; a possible D gene is TRBD1 (5 bases). Trimming took 4 bases from V and 6 from J, leaving 13 bases between them. This CDR3 is built from 14 residues. Germline V gene lookup returns CDR1 SEHNR and CDR2 FQNEAQ (reference sequence). The CDR3 nucleotides are TGTGCCAGCAGCTGGACCGGGGCGCGTCAGCCCCAGCATTTT. Its translation is CASSWTGARQPQHF. The full variable domain, its missing parts supplied by reference TRBV7-9 and TRBJ1-5, is DTGVSQNPRHKITKRGQNVTFRCDPISEHNRLYWYRQTLGQGPEFLTYFQNEAQLEKSRLLSDRFSAERPKGSFSTLEIQRTEQGDSAMYLCASSWTGARQPQHFGDGTRLSIL.

The chain has TRBV9 and TRBJ2-5; tentative D call: TRBD2 (5 bases). CDR1 SGDLS and CDR2 YYNGEE come from the germline V gene. V lost 3 bases and J 4 bases, leaving 16 bases between the germline ends. The CDR3 totals 15 residues. CDR3 DNA: TGTGCCAGCAGCGCCCGCGGCGGGTCCTCAGAGACCCAGTACTTC. Its protein is CASSARGGSSETQYF.

This clone was picked up one time. The V and J genes are TRBV7-8 and TRBJ1-2; D unclear. This CDR3 is 14 amino acids long. In germline, CDR1 is SGHVS, CDR2 FQNEAQ. V gave up 1 base and J gave up 4 bases, with 10 bases separating them. The CDR3 region has the DNA TGTGCCAGCAGCTTAGAAGCTCAGCCCTATGGCTACACCTTC. This gives the protein CASSLEAQPYGYTF.

The rearrangement links TRBV29-1 to TRBJ1-1, with D possibly matching TRBD1 (5 bases). Trimming shortened V by 5 bases and J by 1 base, and 11 bases separated the two germline ends. The length of the CDR3 is 13 residues. The germline gives CDR1 SQVTM, CDR2 ANQGSEA. The CDR3 is CSVQIGGNTEAFF. CDR3 in DNA: TGCAGCGTTCAAATCGGGGGGAACACTGAAGCTTTCTTT. The full variable domain, with the rest looked up from reference TRBV29-1 and TRBJ1-1, is SAVISQKPSRDICQRGTSLTIQCQVDSQVTMMFWYRQQPGQSLTLIATANQGSEATYESGFVIDKFPISRPNLTFSTLTVSNMSPEDSSIYLCSVQIGGNTEAFFGQGTRLTVV.